This entry lists 2 T cell receptor beta chains sequenced from one sample in a study of blood T cell repertoires in COVID-19. Clones were read by immunoSEQ multiplex PCR, and TCRdb kept only the in-frame ones, dropping some. The table has 81,000 or so clones, over 75% seen once. Sample: peripheral blood. These receptors all stem from a human donor in a cohort sampled during active COVID-19.

The rearrangement joins TRBV6-2 or TRBV6-3 to TRBJ1-1; TRBD1 is a possible D gene (6 bases). Germline values: CDR1 MNHEY, CDR2 SVGEGT. The CDR3 runs to 13 residues. With 6 bases removed from V and 10 bases from J, the gap between germline ends came to 18 bases. The CDR3 spells CASSKQGTLGAFF. The CDR3, as DNA: TGTGCCAGCAGCAAACAGGGAACCCTAGGAGCTTTCTTT.

This clone was picked up one time. The chain recombines TRBV28 with TRBJ1-2, with TRBD1 as a possible D gene (5 bases). V lost 5 bases and J 8 bases, leaving 15 bases between the germline ends. Germline assignment: CDR1 MDHEN and CDR2 SYDVKM. CDR3 length: 13 amino acids. CDR3 coding DNA: TGTGCCAGCAGTCCATCAGGGTCCCGCGGCTACACCTTC. This translates into CASSPSGSRGYTF.